The sequence of this T cell receptor beta chain was determined in a study of blood T cell repertoires in COVID-19. Overall study context: COVID-19 samples from acute and convalescent phases originated in the United States, Italy and Spain.

The table came from immunoSEQ multiplex PCR; TCRdb's copy has only in-frame clones and leaves some out. Of 75,000 to 100,000 clones detected, approximately 87% appear once; the ten largest clones hold more than 9.5%. Germline lookup yields CDR1 SGDLS and CDR2 YYNGEE. The trim removed 2 bases at V and 4 bases at J, leaving 3 bases unmatched. The CDR3 has 14 residues. The clonotype comes from a human donor in a cohort sampled during active COVID-19. V gene TRBV9 combines with J gene TRBJ2-7; 10 bases match TRBD2. The sample taken for sequencing was peripheral blood. The CDR3 here is CASSVLSGGYEQYF. DNA of the CDR3: TGTGCCAGCAGCGTCCTTAGCGGGGGGTACGAGCAGTACTTC.